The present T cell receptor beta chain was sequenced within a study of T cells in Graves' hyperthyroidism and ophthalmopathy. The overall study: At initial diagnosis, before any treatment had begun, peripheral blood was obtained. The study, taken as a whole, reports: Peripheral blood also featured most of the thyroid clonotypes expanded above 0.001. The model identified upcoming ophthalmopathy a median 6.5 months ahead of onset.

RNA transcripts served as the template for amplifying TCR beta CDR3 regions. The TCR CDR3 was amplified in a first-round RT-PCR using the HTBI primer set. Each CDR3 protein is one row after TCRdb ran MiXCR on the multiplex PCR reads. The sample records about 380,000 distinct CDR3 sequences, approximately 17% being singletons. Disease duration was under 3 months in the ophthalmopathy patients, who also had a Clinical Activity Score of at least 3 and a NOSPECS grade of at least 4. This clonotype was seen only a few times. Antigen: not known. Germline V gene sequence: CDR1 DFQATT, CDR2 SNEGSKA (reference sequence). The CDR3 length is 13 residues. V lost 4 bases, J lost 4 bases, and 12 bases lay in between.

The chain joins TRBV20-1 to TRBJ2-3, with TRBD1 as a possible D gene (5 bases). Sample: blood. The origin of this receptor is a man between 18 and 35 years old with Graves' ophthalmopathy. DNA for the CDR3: TGCAGTGCTACAGACAGCCGGGCAGATACGCAGTATTTT. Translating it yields CSATDSRADTQYF.